This T cell receptor beta chain was obtained from a study of blood T cell repertoires in COVID-19. Study-wide background: The study drew acute and convalescent COVID-19 samples from the United States, Italy and Spain. The cDNA or gDNA used as material had been derived from T cells, B-cell-depleted T cells, or PBMCs.

During active infection, Seattle patients enrolled and were then monitored through disease. Authors' processing steps: Reference gene primer amplification in the assay estimated nucleated cell counts. Clones were read by immunoSEQ multiplex PCR, and TCRdb kept only the in-frame ones, dropping some. Clonal size and the V and J genes are those of that table, whereas D and trimming came from the DNA. Found here are tens of thousands of clones, approximately 88% of them singletons; the top ten hold around 5.2%. In germline, CDR1 is SGDLS, CDR2 YYNGEE. V was clipped by 1 base and J by 7 bases, with 16 bases between them. The CDR3 is made up of 15 amino acids.

This sequence was found in a man in his sixties with COVID-19, enrolled during active disease. Input material: peripheral blood. This rearrangement joins TRBV9 to TRBJ2-3; perhaps TRBD2 as D (5 bases). The CDR3 loop is CASSVTRGLGNTQYF. The CDR3 nucleotides read TGTGCCAGCAGCGTAACTCGCGGACTGGGGAATACGCAGTATTTT.